These 23 T cell receptor beta chains originate from one sample sequenced in a study of T cell clonality in common variable immunodeficiency. The table came from immunoSEQ multiplex PCR; TCRdb's copy has only in-frame clones and leaves some out. The sample is made up of under 40,000 clones, none counted only once. Findings of the study overall: Fewer deletions and N-nucleotide insertions were reportedly seen in common variable immunodeficiency TCR beta sequences.

For these TCRs, the target antigens are not known. What was sequenced was peripheral blood mononuclear cells. The receptors originated from a human donor with common variable immunodeficiency.

The table lists this clone with a few counts. The sequence runs out 3 residues before the end of the CDR3; the remainder is reconstructed from the germline J gene. The chain is built from TRBV7-6 and TRBJ2-3; 8 nucleotides agree with TRBD2. Germline CDR1 is SGHVS and CDR2 is FNYEAQ. Unmatched junction bases numbered 2, after V lost 1 base and J lost 2 bases. This CDR3 is 15 amino acids long. The CDR3 bases that were read are TGTGCCAGCAGCTTAGGCGGGGGGATCACAGATACG. Translating gives CASSLGGGITDT. The CDR3 reads in full as CASSLGGGITDTQYF. Filled out from reference TRBV7-6 and TRBJ2-3, the complete variable domain reads GAGVSQSPRYKVTKRGQDVALRCDPISGHVSLYWYRQALGQGPEFLTYFNYEAQQDKSGLPNDRFSAERPEGSISTLTIQRTEQRDSAMYRCASSLGGGITDTQYFGPGTRLTVL.

At least ten counts were recorded for this clone. The read terminates 3 residues ahead of where the CDR3 ends, so the germline J gene completes it. The V gene is TRBV7-2, the J gene TRBJ1-1; D is unresolved. CDR1 and CDR2 (germline): SGHTA, FQGNSA. Trimming shortened V by 1 base and J by 0 bases, and 6 bases separated the two germline ends. This CDR3 region has 14 residues. The sequenced CDR3 bases are TGTGCCAGCAGCTTAGTTTCCGTGAACACTGAA. Its protein product is CASSLVSVNTE. The whole CDR3 sequence reads CASSLVSVNTEAFF.

The sample holds many counts of this clone. The read falls 3 residues short of the CDR3 end, and the missing part is taken from the germline J gene. The gene calls are TRBV5-1 and TRBJ1-2; perhaps TRBD1 as D (5 bases). CDR3 size: 12 residues. Germline V lookup: CDR1 SGHRS, CDR2 YFSETQ. The sequenced CDR3 bases are TGCGCCAGCAGCTTGGGGCCAGGGAGC. Its protein is CASSLGPGS. The whole CDR3 protein reads CASSLGPGSYTF.

On this clone: The read terminates 3 residues before the CDR3 end, so the remaining end is supplied by the germline J gene. The V gene is TRBV7-3, the J gene TRBJ2-7; TRBD2 aligns across 8 bases. CDR1 is SGHTA, CDR2 FQGTGA, per germline. V lost 4 bases and J lost 3; bases outside the gene matches: 2. This CDR3 is built from 13 residues. The sequenced part of the CDR3 DNA is TGTGCCAGCAGCTCGGGACTAGGCTACGAG. Translated, it gives CASSSGLGYE. The CDR3 reads in full as CASSSGLGYEQYF.

This clone appeared a few times. With the read ending 3 residues before the CDR3 end, the germline J gene is used to fill in that end. The chain carries TRBV2 and TRBJ1-5, with TRBD1 matching over 7 bases. J gave up 4 bases and V 0 bases, and 6 bases lay outside the gene matches. Germline CDR1 SNHLY, CDR2 FYNNEI. CDR3 length equals 16 residues. The CDR3 spells CASSEAGRRGNQPQHF. Incomplete CDR3 DNA: TGTGCCAGCAGTGAAGCGGGCCGCAGGGGGAATCAGCCC. Variable domain in full (rest from reference TRBV2 and TRBJ1-5): EPEVTQTPSHQVTQMGQEVILRCVPISNHLYFYWYRQILGQKVEFLVSFYNNEISEKSEIFDDQFSVERPDGSNFTLKIRSTKLEDSAMYFCASSEAGRRGNQPQHFGDGTRLSIL.

This clone was recorded many times. The read is 3 residues too short to cover the CDR3 end, so that end is filled in from the germline J gene. V is TRBV7-2 and J is TRBJ2-1, with TRBD1 matching 9 bases. The junction had 9 bases not matched to a gene; V was cut back by 7 bases and J by 8 bases. CDR1 SGHTA and CDR2 FQGNSA come from the germline V gene. The CDR3 contains 14 residues. The CDR3 sequence: CASNTGQGSHEQFF. The covered CDR3 bases are TGTGCCAGCAACACGGGACAGGGCTCACATGAG.

With regard to this clone: The read ends 3 residues early relative to the CDR3; the germline J gene fills the gap. The chain employs TRBV29-1 and TRBJ1-2, with 8 nucleotides matching TRBD1. V trimming: 6 bases; J trimming: 3 bases; junction bases outside the gene matches: 6. Germline V CDR1 and CDR2: SQVTM, ANQGSEA. This CDR3 spans 13 amino acids. The CDR3 bases that were read are TGCAGCGTCCTGACAGGGGATGACTATGGC. Amino acids: CSVLTGDDYG. The complete CDR3 reads CSVLTGDDYGYTF.

Worth noting for this clone: Sequencing ends 3 residues short of the CDR3 end; the germline J gene provides the rest. The chain couples TRBV11-3 to TRBJ1-1, with TRBD1 matching 8 bases. The V and J ends lost 5 bases and 5 bases, in that order; junction bases with no gene match: 7. Germline V lookup: CDR1 SGHNT, CDR2 YENEEA. There are 14 residues in the CDR3. Incomplete CDR3 DNA: TGTGCCAGCAGCCGACAGGGGCGCTTAACTGAA. This translates into CASSRQGRLTE. The whole CDR3 protein is CASSRQGRLTEAFF.

As to this clone: Read sequence stops 3 residues before the CDR3 end, and the germline J gene provides the missing end. V gene TRBV18 combines with J gene TRBJ1-1; D possibly corresponds to TRBD1 (6 bases). The CDR3 extends over 15 amino acids. Trimming cost V 3 bases and J 5 bases, with 16 bases left between them. Germline values: CDR1 KGHSH, CDR2 LQKENI. Here the CDR3 reads CASSPRAGEGTEAFF. The CDR3 bases that were read are TGTGCCAGCTCACCCCGAGCAGGGGAGGGGACTGAA.

This clone was found many times. The read terminates 3 residues ahead of where the CDR3 ends, so the germline J gene completes it. This chain uses TRBV20-1 with TRBJ1-2, with D uncertain. The CDR3 covers 13 residues. The V gene's germline CDR1 is DFQATT and CDR2 SNEGSKA (reference sequence). The V and J ends lost 5 bases and 3 bases respectively, with 13 bases between them. CDR3 residues: CSARSAQHYGYTF. CDR3 bases read: TGCAGTGCTCGTAGCGCGCAGCACTATGGC.

This clone was detected only a few times. From the germline J gene comes the end of the CDR3, since the read stops 3 residues before it. The V and J genes are TRBV18 and TRBJ1-1, with D perhaps matching TRBD1 (6 bases). CDR3 length equals 12 residues. Germline loops: CDR1 KGHSH, CDR2 LQKENI. V was shortened by 8 bases and J by 1 base, with 8 bases between the two germline ends. The CDR3 loop reads CASQQGNTEAFF. The part of the CDR3 DNA that was read is TGTGCCAGCCAACAGGGGAACACTGAA.

On this clone itself: The read falls 3 residues short of the CDR3 end, and the missing part is taken from the germline J gene. The V call is TRBV19, the J call TRBJ2-1; possibly TRBD2 for D (6 bases). CDR1 and CDR2 from the germline V gene are LNHDA and SQIVND (reference sequence). The length of the CDR3 is 14 residues. V gave up 4 bases and J gave up 6 bases, with 13 bases separating them. The CDR3 spells CASSTLSSGNEQFF. The covered CDR3 bases are TGTGCCAGTAGTACCCTAAGTAGCGGCAATGAG.

This clone was picked up a small number of times. The read is 3 residues too short to cover the CDR3 end, so that end is filled in from the germline J gene. V usage is TRBV6-2 or TRBV6-3 and J usage is TRBJ1-2; TRBD1 matches at 7 bases. The CDR3 is made up of 14 amino acids. Trimming took 7 bases from V and 0 from J; bases not matched to a gene: 5. CDR1 MNHEY and CDR2 SVGEGT come from the germline V gene. CDR3 loop: CASTPGQTNYGYTF. CDR3 bases read: TGTGCCAGCACCCCGGGACAGACTAACTATGGC.

In its sample, this clone was seen many times. The read is 3 residues too short to cover the CDR3 end, so that end is filled in from the germline J gene. The chain carries TRBV7-4 and TRBJ1-1, with 7 bases matching TRBD1. Germline CDR1 SGHVT, CDR2 SQSDAQ. V shed 5 bases, J shed 4 bases, and the junction held 16 bases outside the gene matches. This CDR3 contains 17 residues. This CDR3 is CASSAPGRGRLITEAFF. The covered CDR3 bases are TGTGCCAGCAGCGCTCCGGGGAGGGGGCGTCTTATCACTGAA. The full variable domain, completed using reference TRBV7-4 and TRBJ1-1, is GAGVSQSPRYKVAKRGRDVALRCDSISGHVTLYWYRQTLGQGSEVLTYSQSDAQRDKSGRPSGRFSAERPERSVSTLKIQRTEQGDSAVYLCASSAPGRGRLITEAFFGQGTRLTVV.

As concerns this clone: The read is 3 residues too short to cover the CDR3 end, so that end is filled in from the germline J gene. This sequence joins TRBV5-1 and TRBJ2-5; tentatively, D is TRBD1 (5 bases). Deletions cut 0 bases from V and 4 bases from J, with 7 bases between. The CDR3 consists of 13 residues. CDR1 and CDR2 (germline): SGHRS, YFSETQ. The part of the CDR3 DNA that was read is TGCGCCAGCAGCTTGGGACAGATAGAGACC. Translating it yields CASSLGQIET. The whole CDR3 protein reads CASSLGQIETQYF.

This clone showed up many times. The CDR3 DNA, read in part, is TGTGCCAGTAGTATTGCGAGCTCCTACAATGAG. This codes for CASSIASSYNE. The CDR3 in its entirety is CASSIASSYNEQFF. The chain combines TRBV19 with TRBJ2-1; D gene uncertain. The missing CDR3 end, 3 residues past where the read stops, is filled in from the germline J gene. The V gene's germline CDR1 is LNHDA and CDR2 SQIVND (reference sequence). CDR3 length: 14 amino acids. The V end was cut by 3 bases, the J end by 0 bases, with 6 bases between. Together with reference TRBV19 and TRBJ2-1, the CDR3 gives the full variable domain: DGGITQSPKYLFRKEGQNVTLSCEQNLNHDAMYWYRQDPGQGLRLIYYSQIVNDFQKGDIAEGYSVSREKKESFPLTVTSAQKNPTAFYLCASSIASSYNEQFFGPGTRLTVL.

By sample share, this clone is medium-sized (0.01 to 0.1%). The read finishes 3 residues shy of the CDR3 end, and the germline J gene is used to complete it. V is TRBV18 and J is TRBJ1-2; D call uncertain. Trimming cost V 2 bases and J 7 bases, with 14 bases left between them. CDR1 is KGHSH, CDR2 LQKENI, per germline. CDR3 length equals 14 residues. The chain's CDR3 is CASSPLARPPGYTF. CDR3 DNA, as far as it was read: TGTGCCAGCTCACCATTGGCCCGCCCCCCTGGC.

Concerning this clone itself: From the germline J gene comes the end of the CDR3, since the read stops 3 residues before it. The chain recombines TRBV7-9 with TRBJ1-2; 7 positions agree with TRBD1. V shed 3 bases and J 7 bases; nucleotides not matched to a gene: 11. CDR3 length equals 15 residues. Germline CDR1 is SEHNR and CDR2 is FQNEAQ (reference sequence). The sequenced part of the CDR3 DNA is TGTGCCAGCAGCTTCAACCTAAGGGACAGCAGTGGC. Residues: CASSFNLRDSSG. The complete CDR3 sequence is CASSFNLRDSSGYTF. Full variable domain (rest looked up from reference TRBV7-9 and TRBJ1-2): DTGVSQNPRHKITKRGQNVTFRCDPISEHNRLYWYRQTLGQGPEFLTYFQNEAQLEKSRLLSDRFSAERPKGSFSTLEIQRTEQGDSAMYLCASSFNLRDSSGYTFGSGTRLTVV.

In its sample, this clone was seen many times. The CDR3 end falls 3 residues outside the read, so it is completed with the germline J gene. The J gene is TRBJ1-1, the V gene TRBV29-1; D may be TRBD1 (5 bases). The CDR3 extends over 13 amino acids. The V end lost 7 bases, the J end lost 2 bases, and 14 bases lay between the germline ends. Germline loops: CDR1 SQVTM, CDR2 ANQGSEA. CDR3 sequence: CSAAGGDNTEAFF. The DNA read from the CDR3 is TGCAGCGCCGCTGGGGGGGATAACACTGAA.

This clone was counted many times. The CDR3 goes on 3 residues after the read ends, and that part is filled in from the germline J gene. The chain recombines TRBV4-2 with TRBJ2-7; 10 bases line up with TRBD1. V lost 4 bases to trimming and J lost 2 bases; unmatched junction nucleotides: 20. Germline V lookup: CDR1 LGHNA, CDR2 YNFKEQ. The CDR3 consists of 20 residues. The CDR3 here is CASSLHYTHETGGEAYEQYF. The CDR3 DNA, read in part, is TGTGCCAGCAGCCTACACTACACCCACGAGACAGGGGGCGAAGCCTACGAG.

This clone was detected only a few times. The observed sequence ends 3 residues before the CDR3 terminus, with the missing tail filled in from the germline J gene. The chain employs TRBV30 and TRBJ2-3; the match to TRBD2 covers 10 bases. Germline V lookup: CDR1 GTSNPN, CDR2 SVGIG (reference sequence). The CDR3 consists of 15 residues. The trim removed 6 bases at V and 2 bases at J, leaving 8 bases unmatched. CDR3 bases read: TGTGCCTGCCGTATAGCGGGGGGCAACACAGATACG. This encodes CACRIAGGNTDT. The whole CDR3 protein reads CACRIAGGNTDTQYF.

This clone was seen more than once but under ten times. CDR3 DNA (partial): TGTGCCAGCTCACCACCGGGCCGTGAGGGA. This translates into CASSPPGREG. From start to end, the CDR3 is CASSPPGREGAFF. V is TRBV18 and J is TRBJ1-1; no definite D call. Read coverage stops 3 residues before the CDR3 terminus; the germline J gene supplies the remainder. Germline CDR1 KGHSH, CDR2 LQKENI. This CDR3 is built from 13 residues.

This clone was seen more than once but under ten times. The read ends 3 residues early relative to the CDR3; the germline J gene fills the gap. The V call is TRBV23-1, the J call TRBJ2-5; 12 bases match TRBD2. TRBV23-1 is an open reading frame, and its role is uncertain. This CDR3 has 18 amino acids. The J segment lost 2 bases and the V segment lost 0 bases, leaving 7 bases of the junction unmatched. The CDR3 loop reads CASSQSWLAGGPQETQYF. CDR3 bases read: TGCGCCAGCAGTCAATCGTGGCTAGCGGGGGGGCCGCAAGAGACC.